The 19 T cell receptor beta chains given below trace back to one sample, sequenced in a study of T cell responses to AZD1222 COVID-19 vaccine. The assay was immunoSEQ multiplex PCR, and TCRdb's table has in-frame clones only and misses some. Of over 95,000 clones in the sample, 85% to 90% were seen once. This material consisted of peripheral blood, taken on day 0 of AZD1222 vaccination. The source is an adult in good health.

The rearrangement uses TRBV28 and TRBJ1-2; a weak D match, TRBD1 (5 bases). The germline V and J ends were trimmed by 2 bases and 5 bases, with 12 bases remaining between them. Germline values: CDR1 MDHEN, CDR2 SYDVKM. This CDR3 has 14 amino acids. The CDR3 here is CASSLTNGGYGYTF. Here the CDR3 DNA reads TGTGCCAGCAGTTTAACTAACGGGGGGTATGGCTACACCTTC.

V gene TRBV20-1 combines with J gene TRBJ1-1, with 10 bases aligning to TRBD1. V was pared by 6 bases and J by 4 bases, with 14 bases of the junction left unmatched. The CDR3 spans 16 residues. Germline V lookup: CDR1 DFQATT, CDR2 SNEGSKA (reference sequence). CDR3 loop: CSASRTGGRGVTEAFF. The CDR3 DNA follows: TGCAGTGCCAGTAGGACAGGGGGGCGAGGAGTCACTGAAGCTTTCTTT.

The chain combines TRBV5-1 with TRBJ1-1; D remains ambiguous. Looked up from germline, CDR1 is SGHRS and CDR2 is YFSETQ. With 0 bases removed from V and 1 base from J, the gap between germline ends came to 7 bases. The CDR3 is 14 residues long. In DNA, the CDR3 is TGCGCCAGCAGCTTGGAAGGGAAGAACACTGAAGCTTTCTTT. Its translation: CASSLEGKNTEAFF.

This clone was counted a few times. Other DNA sequences of this sample code for an identical CDR3. The gene calls are TRBV7-2 and TRBJ2-7; a possible D gene is TRBD2 (6 bases). Germline V gene sequence: CDR1 SGHTA, CDR2 FQGNSA. This CDR3 has 14 residues. Trimming pared 1 base from V and 4 bases from J, leaving 11 bases between. The CDR3 nucleotides are TGTGCCAGCAGCTTAGATAGTAGCGGATACGAGCAGTACTTC. Translation: CASSLDSSGYEQYF.

The chain recombines TRBV30 with TRBJ1-1; TRBD1 is a possible D gene (6 bases). The CDR3 totals 13 residues. Germline V gene sequence: CDR1 GTSNPN, CDR2 SVGIG (reference sequence). The V end was cut by 2 bases, the J end by 1 base, with 8 bases between. CDR3 coding DNA: TGTGCCTGGAGTAGGGGGGGGAACACTGAAGCTTTCTTT. It is translated as CAWSRGGNTEAFF.

In its sample, this clone was seen once. The chain carries TRBV28 and TRBJ1-1, with 8 bases identical to TRBD1. Germline-derived CDR1 and CDR2 are MDHEN and SYDVKM. The CDR3 covers 13 residues. Trimming took 7 bases from V and 5 from J; bases not matched to a gene: 6. CDR3 in DNA: TGTGCCAGCAAAATAAGGACAGGGACTGAAGCTTTCTTT. Its translation: CASKIRTGTEAFF.

This chain connects TRBV6-6 to TRBJ2-5, with D unclear. V lost 5 bases, J lost 1 base, and 11 bases lay in between. The length of the CDR3 is 14 residues. Germline-derived CDR1 and CDR2 are MNHNY and SVGAGI (reference sequence). DNA for the CDR3: TGTGCCAGCAGTCCGACTGGGTCCCAAGAGACCCAGTACTTC. Protein: CASSPTGSQETQYF.

The genes are TRBV4-1 and TRBJ2-5; no reliable D call. V was pared by 1 base and J by 3 bases, with 9 bases between. This CDR3 spans 14 amino acids. Germline lookup yields CDR1 MGHRA and CDR2 YSYEKL. Here the CDR3 DNA reads TGCGCCAGCAGCCAAGTCGCGATCAAAGAGACCCAGTACTTC. Amino acid sequence: CASSQVAIKETQYF.

The chain carries TRBV4-1 and TRBJ1-4, with TRBD1 as a possible D gene (6 bases). The V end was cut by 3 bases, the J end by 4 bases, with 9 bases between. Germline values: CDR1 MGHRA, CDR2 YSYEKL. The CDR3 loop spans 14 amino acids. CDR3: CASSHARGNEKLFF. CDR3 coding DNA: TGCGCCAGCAGCCACGCCAGGGGTAATGAAAAACTGTTTTTT.

This sequence joins TRBV18 and TRBJ2-3, with D possibly matching TRBD1 (6 bases). The germline CDR1 and CDR2 sequences are KGHSH and LQKENI. The CDR3 length is 15 residues. Deletions cut 3 bases from V and 4 bases from J, with 14 bases between. The CDR3 region has the DNA TGTGCCAGCTCACCGATCCAGGGGCTCGCAGATACGCAGTATTTT. Amino acid sequence: CASSPIQGLADTQYF.

The rearrangement links TRBV6-6 to TRBJ1-6; D not resolved. CDR1 and CDR2 from the germline V gene are MNHNY and SVGAGI (reference sequence). The CDR3 runs to 14 residues. V was shortened by 7 bases and J by 6 bases, with 13 bases between the two germline ends. The CDR3 region is CASTPETPNSPLHF. Written as DNA, the CDR3 is TGTGCCAGCACTCCCGAGACACCTAATTCACCCCTCCACTTT.

This clone was seen only once. V and J are TRBV2 and TRBJ2-5; D may be TRBD2 (5 bases). The length of the CDR3 is 13 residues. Trimming shortened V by 6 bases and J by 2 bases, and 10 bases separated the two germline ends. Germline values: CDR1 SNHLY, CDR2 FYNNEI. This chain's CDR3 is CASSGVRQETQYF. The CDR3, as DNA: TGTGCCAGCAGCGGGGTCAGACAAGAGACCCAGTACTTC.

J is TRBJ2-1 and V is TRBV6-6; TRBD1 aligns across 8 bases. CDR3 size: 13 residues. Trimming removed 6 bases from V and 5 bases from J; junction bases left unmatched: 3. CDR1 is MNHNY and CDR2 is SVGAGI in the germline V gene (reference sequence). The CDR3 DNA sequence: TGTGCCAGCAGGCTGACAGGGGACAATGAGCAGTTCTTC. Its translation is CASRLTGDNEQFF.

This clone was counted once. This chain connects TRBV4-1 to TRBJ1-5; D is unresolved. The CDR3 spans 16 residues. CDR1 is MGHRA, CDR2 YSYEKL, per germline. V lost 1 base and J 3 bases, leaving 13 bases between the germline ends. CDR3 nucleotides: TGCGCCAGCAGCCAAGTACCCGCTTGGGTCAATCAGCCCCAGCATTTT. This sequence encodes CASSQVPAWVNQPQHF.

The V gene is TRBV6-2 or TRBV6-3, the J gene TRBJ1-5; TRBD1 aligns across 8 bases. Germline assignment: CDR1 MNHEY and CDR2 SVGEGT. The length of the CDR3 is 14 residues. V lost 8 bases to trimming and J lost 6 bases; unmatched junction nucleotides: 9. DNA for the CDR3: TGTGCCAGCTGTTTTACAGGGGGAATTCAGCCCCAGCATTTT. Encoded protein: CASCFTGGIQPQHF.

This chain joins TRBV5-1 and TRBJ2-7; no firm D call. The CDR3 consists of 12 residues. V was pared by 5 bases and J by 6 bases, with 12 bases between. Germline V gene sequence: CDR1 SGHRS, CDR2 YFSETQ. The CDR3 sequence is CASRNLQTEQYF. The DNA for the CDR3 is TGCGCCAGCAGGAACCTACAAACCGAGCAGTACTTC.

A word on this clone: The junction and the germline gene differ at one end; a read error may be behind it. V gene TRBV7-7 combines with J gene TRBJ2-5; D is unclear. The CDR3 loop spans 14 amino acids. Per germline, CDR1 SSHAT and CDR2 FNYEAQ (reference sequence). Written as DNA, the CDR3 is TGTGCTAGCAGCTTCACACTATACGGGGAGACCCAGTACTTC. Translating gives CASSFTLYGETQYF.

V gene TRBV28 combines with J gene TRBJ2-7, with D maybe TRBD1 (6 bases). There are 15 residues in the CDR3. Germline V CDR1 and CDR2: MDHEN, SYDVKM. V was shortened by 7 bases and J by 2 bases, with 18 bases between the two germline ends. CDR3 residues: CASTRGWGYTYEQYF. The CDR3 DNA follows: TGTGCCAGCACAAGGGGGTGGGGGTACACCTACGAGCAGTACTTC.

V gene TRBV27 combines with J gene TRBJ2-1; D ambiguous. CDR3 length: 16 amino acids. The V gene lost 4 bases and the J gene lost 2 bases, with 15 bases spanning the gap. The germline V gene encodes CDR1 MNHEY and CDR2 SMNVEV (reference sequence). CDR3 region: CASSSGPAFPYNEQFF. The CDR3, as DNA: TGTGCCAGCAGTTCAGGCCCCGCTTTCCCCTACAATGAGCAGTTCTTC.